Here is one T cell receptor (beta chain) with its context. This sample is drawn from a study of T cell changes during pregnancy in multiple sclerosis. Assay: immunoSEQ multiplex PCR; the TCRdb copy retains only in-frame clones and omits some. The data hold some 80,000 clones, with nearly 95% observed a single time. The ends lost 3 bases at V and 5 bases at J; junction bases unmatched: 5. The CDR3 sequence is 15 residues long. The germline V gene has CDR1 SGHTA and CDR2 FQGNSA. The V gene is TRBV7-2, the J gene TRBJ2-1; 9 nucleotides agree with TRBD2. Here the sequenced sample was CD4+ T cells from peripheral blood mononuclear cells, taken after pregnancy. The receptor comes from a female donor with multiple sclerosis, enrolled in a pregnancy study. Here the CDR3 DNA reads TGTGCCAGCAGCTTCGGACTAGCGAAGAACAATGAGCAGTTCTTC. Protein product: CASSFGLAKNNEQFF.